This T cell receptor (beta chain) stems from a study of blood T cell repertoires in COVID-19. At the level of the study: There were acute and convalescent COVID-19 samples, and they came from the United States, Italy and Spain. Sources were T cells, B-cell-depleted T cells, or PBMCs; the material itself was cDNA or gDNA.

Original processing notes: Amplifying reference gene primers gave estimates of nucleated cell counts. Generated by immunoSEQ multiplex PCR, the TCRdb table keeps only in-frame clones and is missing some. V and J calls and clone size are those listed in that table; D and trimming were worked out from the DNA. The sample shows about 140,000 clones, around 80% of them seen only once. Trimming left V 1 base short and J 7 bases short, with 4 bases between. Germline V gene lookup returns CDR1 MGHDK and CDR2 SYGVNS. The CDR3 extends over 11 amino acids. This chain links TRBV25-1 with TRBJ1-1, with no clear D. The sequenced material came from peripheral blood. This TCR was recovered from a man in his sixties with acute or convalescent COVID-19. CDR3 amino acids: CASSESVEAFF. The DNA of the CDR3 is TGTGCCAGCAGTGAATCGGTTGAAGCTTTCTTT.